Following are 15 T cell receptor beta chains from one sample sequenced in a study of robustness of blood B and T cell sequencing. TCR beta repertoires were quantified from mRNA rather than genomic DNA. cDNA was made with a 5' template-switch oligo adding a universal priming site. A 12-nucleotide random UMI in the template-switch oligo labeled every cDNA molecule. MiXCR was run by TCRdb on the PCR reads, yielding one entry per CDR3 protein. The table records 750 to 1,000 distinct CDR3 sequences, 60% to 80% of them present only once. The sample consisted of peripheral blood. The receptors were gathered from a human donor in good health.

The rearrangement joins TRBV18 to TRBJ2-3; D ambiguous. The germline CDR1 and CDR2 sequences are KGHSH and LQKENI. V was trimmed by 3 bases and J by 1 base, leaving 8 bases between them. This CDR3 has 14 residues. CDR3 residues: CASSPNPGTDTQYF. CDR3 in DNA: TGTGCCAGCTCACCCAATCCGGGCACAGATACGCAGTATTTT.

The chain is built from TRBV9 and TRBJ2-1; 9 bases line up with TRBD2. Germline CDR1 and CDR2: SGDLS and YYNGEE. This CDR3 is 15 amino acids long. J gave up 7 bases and V 0 bases, and 5 bases lay outside the gene matches. The chain's CDR3 is CASSVVAGGHNEQFF. The DNA for the CDR3 is TGTGCCAGCAGCGTAGTTGCGGGGGGGCATAATGAGCAGTTCTTC. Looking up the rest from reference TRBV9 and TRBJ2-1 gives the full variable domain: DSGVTQTPKHLITATGQRVTLRCSPRSGDLSVYWYQQSLDQGLQFLIQYYNGEERAKGNILERFSAQQFPDLHSELNLSSLELGDSALYFCASSVVAGGHNEQFFGPGTRLTVL.

This chain connects TRBV5-4 to TRBJ2-7, with 9 bases identical to TRBD2. Germline lookup yields CDR1 SGHNT and CDR2 YYREEE (reference sequence). The CDR3 is 17 residues long. V lost 0 bases to trimming and J lost 4 bases; unmatched junction nucleotides: 11. CDR3 coding DNA: TGTGCCAGCAGCTTGGTGGTGAACAGCGGGGGGACGTACGAGCAGTACTTC. Its translation: CASSLVVNSGGTYEQYF. Combining the CDR3 with reference TRBV5-4 and TRBJ2-7 gives the whole variable domain ETGVTQSPTHLIKTRGQQVTLRCSSQSGHNTVSWYQQALGQGPQFIFQYYREEENGRGNFPPRFSGLQFPNYSSELNVNALELDDSALYLCASSLVVNSGGTYEQYFGPGTRLTVT.

The genes are TRBV27 and TRBJ1-6; D not resolved. This CDR3 has 15 residues. Per the germline V gene, CDR1 is MNHEY and CDR2 is SMNVEV (reference sequence). V was trimmed by 1 base and J by 8 bases, leaving 12 bases between them. CDR3 loop: CASSLYPALYSPLHF. The CDR3 region has the DNA TGTGCCAGCAGTTTATATCCAGCCCTTTATTCACCCCTCCACTTT.

The chain uses TRBV29-1 and TRBJ2-7; 10 bases agree with TRBD1. V was clipped by 5 bases and J by 2 bases; unmatched bases: 3. The CDR3 runs to 13 residues. CDR1 SQVTM and CDR2 ANQGSEA come from the germline V gene. For the CDR3, the DNA is TGCAGCGTTCTTGGACAGGGGGCCTACGAGCAGTACTTC. Protein sequence: CSVLGQGAYEQYF.

This clonotype appeared a few times. The chain has TRBV10-3 and TRBJ1-2; the match to TRBD1 covers 7 bases. Trimming removed 2 bases from V and 3 bases from J; junction bases left unmatched: 3. The CDR3 sequence is 14 residues long. Germline CDR1 is ENHRY and CDR2 is SYGVKD. CDR3 nucleotide sequence: TGTGCCATCAGTGAGACAGGGGTAGACTATGGCTACACCTTC. It is translated as CAISETGVDYGYTF.

V and J are TRBV5-1 and TRBJ1-5, with D possibly TRBD1 on 6 matching bases. CDR1 and CDR2 from the germline V gene are SGHRS and YFSETQ. Trimming cost V 0 bases and J 3 bases, with 10 bases left between them. The CDR3 sequence is 15 residues long. CDR3 protein: CASSLGQAANQPQHF. The DNA for the CDR3 is TGCGCCAGCAGCTTGGGACAGGCGGCCAATCAGCCCCAGCATTTT.

This chain links TRBV10-1 with TRBJ2-7, with 9 bases matching TRBD2. This CDR3 is 16 amino acids long. The ends lost 4 bases at V and 1 base at J; junction bases unmatched: 8. Germline values: CDR1 WNHNN, CDR2 SYGVQD (reference sequence). The CDR3 DNA sequence: TGCGCCAGCAGTGCGATTAGCGGGGGCCCGTCCTACGAGCAGTACTTC. It encodes CASSAISGGPSYEQYF.

The chain recombines TRBV14 with TRBJ1-2; 10 bases fit TRBD1. Germline V CDR1 and CDR2: SGHDN, FVKESK. The junction had 6 bases not matched to a gene; V was cut back by 7 bases and J by 4 bases. CDR3 length: 14 amino acids. The CDR3 protein is CASTRTGGGYGYTF. The CDR3 nucleotides read TGTGCCAGCACGAGGACAGGGGGTGGCTATGGCTACACCTTC.

The genes are TRBV5-4 and TRBJ2-4; 10 nucleotides agree with TRBD2. V dropped 0 bases and J dropped 8; count of bases not matched to a gene: 14. The CDR3 has 18 residues. Germline V gene lookup returns CDR1 SGHNT and CDR2 YYREEE (reference sequence). CDR3 DNA sequence: TGTGCCAGCAGCTTGGCCGGAGGGAGCGGGGGGGCCATGGACATTCAGTACTTC. Its protein is CASSLAGGSGGAMDIQYF.

V usage is TRBV7-3 and J usage is TRBJ1-2, with D unresolved. V lost 5 bases to trimming and J lost 4 bases, with 14 bases between them. The germline gives CDR1 SGHTA, CDR2 FQGTGA. The CDR3 consists of 14 residues. CDR3 sequence: CASSPEGWSYGYTF. The CDR3 coding sequence is TGTGCCAGCAGCCCCGAGGGCTGGAGCTATGGCTACACCTTC.

The rearrangement uses TRBV10-1 and TRBJ1-2; D ambiguous. Germline V lookup: CDR1 WNHNN, CDR2 SYGVQD (reference sequence). The CDR3 is 13 amino acids. With 5 bases removed from V and 4 bases from J, the gap between germline ends came to 11 bases. Written as DNA, the CDR3 is TGCGCCAGCAGTAACTCGCCGACCTATGGCTACACCTTC. Amino acids: CASSNSPTYGYTF.

This clonotype was counted only a few times. This chain joins TRBV6-1 and TRBJ1-1; D remains ambiguous. CDR1 is MNHNS, CDR2 SASEGT, per germline. The CDR3 length is 11 residues. Trimming took 8 bases from V and 7 from J, leaving 11 bases between them. For the CDR3, the DNA is TGTGCCAGCCGGACGAGAGATGAAGCTTTCTTT. This translates into CASRTRDEAFF.

In this sample, this clonotype turned up a few times. V and J are TRBV7-9 and TRBJ1-1; D remains unclear. This CDR3 has 13 residues. Germline V gives CDR1 SEHNR, CDR2 FQNEAQ (reference sequence). V was cut by 5 bases and J by 6 bases, with 13 bases left in between. This CDR3 is CASSPTSGAEAFF. DNA of the CDR3: TGTGCCAGCAGCCCGACCAGCGGGGCTGAAGCTTTCTTT.

The chain uses TRBV6-1 and TRBJ1-6, with D unresolved. CDR1 and CDR2 (germline): MNHNS, SASEGT. CDR3 size: 15 residues. The V gene lost 7 bases and the J gene lost 0 bases, with 10 bases spanning the gap. CDR3 loop: CASMRGLSYNSPLHF. The CDR3 region has the DNA TGTGCCAGCATGCGAGGACTCTCCTATAATTCACCCCTCCACTTT.